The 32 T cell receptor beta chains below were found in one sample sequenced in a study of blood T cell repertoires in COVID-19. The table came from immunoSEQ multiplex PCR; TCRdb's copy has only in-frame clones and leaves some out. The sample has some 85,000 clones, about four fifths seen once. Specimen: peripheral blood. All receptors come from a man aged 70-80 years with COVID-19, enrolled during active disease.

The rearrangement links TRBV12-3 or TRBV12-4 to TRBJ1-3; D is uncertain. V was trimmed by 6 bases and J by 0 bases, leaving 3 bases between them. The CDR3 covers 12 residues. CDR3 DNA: TGTGCCAGCAGCCGCTCTGGAAACACCATATATTTT. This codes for CASSRSGNTIYF.

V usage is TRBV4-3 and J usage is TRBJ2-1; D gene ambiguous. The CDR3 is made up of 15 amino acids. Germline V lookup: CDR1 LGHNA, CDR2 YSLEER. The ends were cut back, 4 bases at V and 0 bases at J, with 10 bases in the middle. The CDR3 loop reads CASSRSEFSYNEQFF. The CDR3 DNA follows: TGCGCCAGCAGCCGCAGCGAGTTCTCCTACAATGAGCAGTTCTTC.

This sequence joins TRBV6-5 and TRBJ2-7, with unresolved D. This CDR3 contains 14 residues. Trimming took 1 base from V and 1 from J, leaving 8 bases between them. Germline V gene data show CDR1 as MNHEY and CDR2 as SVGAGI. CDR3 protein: CASSYFAGSYEQYF. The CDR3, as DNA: TGTGCCAGCAGTTACTTCGCCGGTTCCTACGAGCAGTACTTC.

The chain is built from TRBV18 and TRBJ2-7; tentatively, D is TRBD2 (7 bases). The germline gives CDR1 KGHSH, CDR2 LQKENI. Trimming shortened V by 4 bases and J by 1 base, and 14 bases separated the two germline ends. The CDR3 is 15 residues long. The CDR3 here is CASSQGGVESYEQYF. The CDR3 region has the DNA TGTGCCAGCTCACAAGGGGGGGTTGAGTCCTACGAGCAGTACTTC.

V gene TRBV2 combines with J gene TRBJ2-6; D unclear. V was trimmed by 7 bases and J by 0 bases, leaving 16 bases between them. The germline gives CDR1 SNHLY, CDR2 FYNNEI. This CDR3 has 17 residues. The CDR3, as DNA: TGTGCCAGCAATTACGCAGGTGGATACTCTGGGGCCAACGTCCTGACTTTC. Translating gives CASNYAGGYSGANVLTF.

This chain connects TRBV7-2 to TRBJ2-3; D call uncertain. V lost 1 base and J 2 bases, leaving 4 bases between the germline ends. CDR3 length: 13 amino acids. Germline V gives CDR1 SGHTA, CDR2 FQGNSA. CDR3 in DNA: TGTGCCAGCAGCTTAGGGCACACAGATACGCAGTATTTT. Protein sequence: CASSLGHTDTQYF.

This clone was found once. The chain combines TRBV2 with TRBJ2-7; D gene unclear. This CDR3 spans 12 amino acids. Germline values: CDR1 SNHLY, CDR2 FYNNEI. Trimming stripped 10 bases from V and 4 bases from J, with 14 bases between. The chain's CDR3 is CATGEAQYEQYF. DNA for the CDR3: TGTGCCACCGGCGAAGCCCAGTACGAGCAGTACTTC.

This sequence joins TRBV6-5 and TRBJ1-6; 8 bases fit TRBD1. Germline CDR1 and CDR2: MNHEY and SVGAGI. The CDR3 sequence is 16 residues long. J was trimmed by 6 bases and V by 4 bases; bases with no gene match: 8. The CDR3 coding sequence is TGTGCCAGCAGTTGGGGAAAGGACAGGGTTAATTCACCCCTCCACTTT. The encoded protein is CASSWGKDRVNSPLHF.

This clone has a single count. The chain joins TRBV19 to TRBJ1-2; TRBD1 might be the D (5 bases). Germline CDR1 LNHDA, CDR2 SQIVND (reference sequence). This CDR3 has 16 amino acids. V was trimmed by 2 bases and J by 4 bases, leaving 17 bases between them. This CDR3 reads CASSIMTESEIYGYTF. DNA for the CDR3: TGTGCCAGTAGTATAATGACAGAATCCGAAATCTATGGCTACACCTTC.

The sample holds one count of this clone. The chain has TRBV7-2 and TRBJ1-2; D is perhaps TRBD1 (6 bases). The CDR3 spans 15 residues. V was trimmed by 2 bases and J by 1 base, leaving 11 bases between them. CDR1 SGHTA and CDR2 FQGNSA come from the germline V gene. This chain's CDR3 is CASSLSTGNNYGYTF. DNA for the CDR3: TGTGCCAGCAGCTTATCCACAGGGAATAACTATGGCTACACCTTC.

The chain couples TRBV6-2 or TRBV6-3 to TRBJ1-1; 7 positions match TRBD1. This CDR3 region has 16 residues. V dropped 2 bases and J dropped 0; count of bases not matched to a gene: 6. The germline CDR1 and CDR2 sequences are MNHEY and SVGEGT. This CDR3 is CASSYGQGGVNTEAFF. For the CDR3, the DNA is TGTGCCAGCAGTTACGGGCAGGGGGGTGTGAACACTGAAGCTTTCTTT.

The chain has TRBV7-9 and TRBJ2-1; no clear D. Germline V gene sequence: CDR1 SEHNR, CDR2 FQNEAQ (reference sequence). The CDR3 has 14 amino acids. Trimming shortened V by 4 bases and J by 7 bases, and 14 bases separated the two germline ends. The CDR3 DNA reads TGTGCCAGCAGCTCCCCCGTCGGTTCAAATGAGCAGTTCTTC. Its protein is CASSSPVGSNEQFF.

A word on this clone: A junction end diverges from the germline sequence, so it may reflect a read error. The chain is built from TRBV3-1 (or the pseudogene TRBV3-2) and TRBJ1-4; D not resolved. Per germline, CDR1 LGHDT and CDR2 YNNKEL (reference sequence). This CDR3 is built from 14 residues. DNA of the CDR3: TGTGCCAGCAGCCAAGATCTGGCCAAGAATTACCTTATTTTT. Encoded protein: CASSQDLAKNYLIF.

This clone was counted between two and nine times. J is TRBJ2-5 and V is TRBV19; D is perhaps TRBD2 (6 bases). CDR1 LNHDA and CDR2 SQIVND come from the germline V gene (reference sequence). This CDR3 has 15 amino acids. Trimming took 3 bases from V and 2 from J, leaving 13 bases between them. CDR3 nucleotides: TGTGCCAGTAGTATTCGTCCTAGCGTTCAAGAGACCCAGTACTTC. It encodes CASSIRPSVQETQYF. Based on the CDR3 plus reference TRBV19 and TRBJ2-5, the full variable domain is DGGITQSPKYLFRKEGQNVTLSCEQNLNHDAMYWYRQDPGQGLRLIYYSQIVNDFQKGDIAEGYSVSREKKESFPLTVTSAQKNPTAFYLCASSIRPSVQETQYFGPGTRLLVL.

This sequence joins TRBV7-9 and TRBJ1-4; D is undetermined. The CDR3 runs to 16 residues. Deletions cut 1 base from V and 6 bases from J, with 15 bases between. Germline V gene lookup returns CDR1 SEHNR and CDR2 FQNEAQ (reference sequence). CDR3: CASSLGRVGGDEKLFF. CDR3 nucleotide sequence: TGTGCCAGCAGCTTAGGGAGGGTAGGAGGAGATGAAAAACTGTTTTTT. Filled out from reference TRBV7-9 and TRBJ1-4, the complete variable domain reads DTGVSQNPRHKITKRGQNVTFRCDPISEHNRLYWYRQTLGQGPEFLTYFQNEAQLEKSRLLSDRFSAERPKGSFSTLEIQRTEQGDSAMYLCASSLGRVGGDEKLFFGSGTQLSVL.

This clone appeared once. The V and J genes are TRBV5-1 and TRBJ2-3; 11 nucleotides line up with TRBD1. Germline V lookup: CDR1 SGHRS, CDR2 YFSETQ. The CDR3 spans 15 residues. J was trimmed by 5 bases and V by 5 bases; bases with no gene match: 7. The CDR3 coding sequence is TGCGCCAGCAGTTCGGGACAGGGGGTGTTAGATACGCAGTATTTT. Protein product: CASSSGQGVLDTQYF.

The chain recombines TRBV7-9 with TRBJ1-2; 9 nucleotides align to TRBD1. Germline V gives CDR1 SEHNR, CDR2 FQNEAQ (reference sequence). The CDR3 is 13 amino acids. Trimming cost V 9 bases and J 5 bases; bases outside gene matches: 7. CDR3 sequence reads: CASATGGDYGYTF. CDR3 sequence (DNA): TGTGCCAGTGCTACAGGGGGCGATTATGGCTACACCTTC.

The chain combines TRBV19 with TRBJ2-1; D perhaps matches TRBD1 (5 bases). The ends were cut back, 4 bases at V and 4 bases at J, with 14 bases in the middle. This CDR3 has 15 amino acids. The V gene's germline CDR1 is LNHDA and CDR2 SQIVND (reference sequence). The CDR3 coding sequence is TGTGCCAGTAGTAGGGGCCAAGGGGTATACAATGAGCAGTTCTTC. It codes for CASSRGQGVYNEQFF. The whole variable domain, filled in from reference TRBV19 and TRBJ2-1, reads DGGITQSPKYLFRKEGQNVTLSCEQNLNHDAMYWYRQDPGQGLRLIYYSQIVNDFQKGDIAEGYSVSREKKESFPLTVTSAQKNPTAFYLCASSRGQGVYNEQFFGPGTRLTVL.

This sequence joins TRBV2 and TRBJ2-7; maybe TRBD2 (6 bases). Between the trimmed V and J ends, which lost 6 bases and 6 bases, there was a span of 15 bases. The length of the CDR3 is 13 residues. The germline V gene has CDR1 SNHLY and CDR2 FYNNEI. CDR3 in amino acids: CASSGWEDGEQYF. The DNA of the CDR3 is TGTGCCAGCAGCGGGTGGGAGGACGGCGAGCAGTACTTC.

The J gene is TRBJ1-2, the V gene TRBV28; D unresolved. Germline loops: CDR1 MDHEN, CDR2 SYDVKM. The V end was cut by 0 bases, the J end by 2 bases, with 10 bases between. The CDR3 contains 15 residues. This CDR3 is CASSLWAGQNYGYTF. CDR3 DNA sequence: TGTGCCAGCAGTTTATGGGCAGGCCAAAACTATGGCTACACCTTC.

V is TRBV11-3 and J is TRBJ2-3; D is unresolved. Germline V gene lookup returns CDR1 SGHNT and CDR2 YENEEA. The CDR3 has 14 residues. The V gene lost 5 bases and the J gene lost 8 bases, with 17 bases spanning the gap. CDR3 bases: TGTGCCAGCAGCCTCGTCGCAGGCTCAGGTACGCAGTATTTT. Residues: CASSLVAGSGTQYF.

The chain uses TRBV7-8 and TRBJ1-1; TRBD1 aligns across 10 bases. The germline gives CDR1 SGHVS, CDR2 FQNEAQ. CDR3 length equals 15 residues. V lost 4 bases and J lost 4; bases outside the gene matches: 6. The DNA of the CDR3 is TGTGCCAGCAGCTCCCGACAGGGGGCTGGCACTGAAGCTTTCTTT. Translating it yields CASSSRQGAGTEAFF.

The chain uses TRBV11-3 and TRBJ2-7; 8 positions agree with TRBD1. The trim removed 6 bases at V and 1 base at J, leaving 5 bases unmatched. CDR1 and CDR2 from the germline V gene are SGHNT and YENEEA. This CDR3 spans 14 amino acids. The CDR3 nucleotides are TGTGCCAGCAGATACAGGACAGGGTCCTACGAGCAGTACTTC. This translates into CASRYRTGSYEQYF.

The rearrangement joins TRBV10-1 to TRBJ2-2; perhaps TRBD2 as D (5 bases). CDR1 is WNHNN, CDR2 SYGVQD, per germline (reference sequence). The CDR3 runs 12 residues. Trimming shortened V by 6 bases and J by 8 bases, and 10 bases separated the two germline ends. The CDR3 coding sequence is TGCGCCAGCAGCGGGGTGGCGGGGGAGCTGTTTTTT. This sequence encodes CASSGVAGELFF.

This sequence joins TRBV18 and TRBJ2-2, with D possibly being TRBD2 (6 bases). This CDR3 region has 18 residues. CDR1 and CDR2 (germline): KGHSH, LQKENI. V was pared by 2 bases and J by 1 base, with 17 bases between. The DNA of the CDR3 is TGTGCCAGCTCACCAATGACGACAAGGCGGGGGAACACCGGGGAGCTGTTTTTT. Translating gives CASSPMTTRRGNTGELFF.

The CDR3 bases are TGTGCCAGCAGTCCGTCCCGGGACAGAATGGGCGGCTACACCTTC. It translates to CASSPSRDRMGGYTF. The chain recombines TRBV6-5 with TRBJ1-2; 7 bases align to TRBD1. From germline, CDR1 is MNHEY and CDR2 SVGAGI. This CDR3 has 15 residues. J gave up 8 bases and V 5 bases, and 14 bases lay outside the gene matches.

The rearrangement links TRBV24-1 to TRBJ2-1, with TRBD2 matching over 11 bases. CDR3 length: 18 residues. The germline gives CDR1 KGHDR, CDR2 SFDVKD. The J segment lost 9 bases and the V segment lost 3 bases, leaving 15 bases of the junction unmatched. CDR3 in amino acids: CATSDPTGTSGPYGEQFF. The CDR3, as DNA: TGTGCCACCAGTGATCCGACCGGGACTAGCGGCCCTTACGGTGAGCAGTTCTTC.

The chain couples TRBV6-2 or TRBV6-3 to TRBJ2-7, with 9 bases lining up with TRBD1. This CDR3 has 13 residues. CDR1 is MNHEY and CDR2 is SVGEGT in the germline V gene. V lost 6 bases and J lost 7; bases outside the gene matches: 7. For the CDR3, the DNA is TGTGCCAGCAGCTTACAGGGGGCTAAAGAGCAGTACTTC. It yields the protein CASSLQGAKEQYF.

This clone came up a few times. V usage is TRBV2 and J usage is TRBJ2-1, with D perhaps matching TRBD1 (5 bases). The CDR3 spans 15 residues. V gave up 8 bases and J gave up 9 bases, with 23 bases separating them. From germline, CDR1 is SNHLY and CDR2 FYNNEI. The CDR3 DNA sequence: TGTGCCAGCGCGTCCCCTTCCTTAGGACACATTGAGCAGTTCTTC. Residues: CASASPSLGHIEQFF.

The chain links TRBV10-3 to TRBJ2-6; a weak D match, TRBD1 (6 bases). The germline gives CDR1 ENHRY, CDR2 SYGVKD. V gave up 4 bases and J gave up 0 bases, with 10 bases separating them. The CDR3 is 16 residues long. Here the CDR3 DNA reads TGTGCCATCAGTGGTAACAGGGCCTCTGGGGCCAACGTCCTGACTTTC. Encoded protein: CAISGNRASGANVLTF.

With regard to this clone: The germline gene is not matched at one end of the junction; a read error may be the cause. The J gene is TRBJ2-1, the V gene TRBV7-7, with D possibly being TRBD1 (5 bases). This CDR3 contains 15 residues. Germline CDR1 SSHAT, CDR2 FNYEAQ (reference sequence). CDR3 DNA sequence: TGTGCTAGCAGCCTGACAGCTAACTCCTACAATGAGCAGTTCTTC. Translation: CASSLTANSYNEQFF.

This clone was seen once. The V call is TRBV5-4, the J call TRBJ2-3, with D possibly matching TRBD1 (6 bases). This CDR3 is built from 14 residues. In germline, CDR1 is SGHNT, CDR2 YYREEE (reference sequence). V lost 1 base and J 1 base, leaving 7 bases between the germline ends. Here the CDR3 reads CASSLHRGTDTQYF. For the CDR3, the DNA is TGTGCCAGCAGCTTGCACAGGGGCACAGATACGCAGTATTTT.